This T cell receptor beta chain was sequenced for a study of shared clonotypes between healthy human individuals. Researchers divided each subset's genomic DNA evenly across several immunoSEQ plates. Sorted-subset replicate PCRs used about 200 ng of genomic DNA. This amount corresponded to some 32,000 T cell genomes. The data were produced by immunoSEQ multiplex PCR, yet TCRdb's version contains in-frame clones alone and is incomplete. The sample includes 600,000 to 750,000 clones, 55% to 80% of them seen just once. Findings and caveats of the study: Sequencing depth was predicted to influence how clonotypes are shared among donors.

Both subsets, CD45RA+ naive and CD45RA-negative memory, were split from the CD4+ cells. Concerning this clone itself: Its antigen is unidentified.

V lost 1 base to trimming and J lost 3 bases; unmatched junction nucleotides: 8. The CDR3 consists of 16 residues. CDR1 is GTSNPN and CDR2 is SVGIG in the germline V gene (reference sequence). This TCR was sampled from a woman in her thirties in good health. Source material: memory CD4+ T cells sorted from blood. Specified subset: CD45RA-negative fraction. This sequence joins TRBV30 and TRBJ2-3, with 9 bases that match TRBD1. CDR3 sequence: CAWSDGDRVWTDTQYF. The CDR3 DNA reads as TGTGCCTGGAGTGACGGGGACAGGGTGTGGACAGATACGCAGTATTTT.